The clone carrying this TCR beta chain was seen more than once but under ten times. What it binds is unknown. Germline V gives CDR1 SGHTA, CDR2 FQGNSA. The CDR3 totals 17 residues. V trimming: 5 bases; J trimming: 1 base; junction bases outside the gene matches: 8. These data belong to a study of identical twins. Study results and caveats: Conclusions were based on cross-sectional statistical analysis, without following the same donors.

Via MiXCR, TCRdb re-called the 5' RACE reads, giving one row per CDR3 protein. This sample has roughly 250,000 distinct CDR3 sequences; more than 12% occur once, and the top ten carry about 9%. This chain connects TRBV7-2 to TRBJ2-1, with TRBD2 matching 10 bases. This clonotype was obtained from a woman aged 18 to 35 in good health. Specimen: memory (CD45RO+) T cells sorted from blood. CDR3 region: CASSPTGLAASYNEQFF. The CDR3 DNA sequence: TGTGCCAGCAGCCCCACCGGACTAGCGGCATCCTACAATGAGCAGTTCTTC. The full variable domain, rest sourced from reference TRBV7-2 and TRBJ2-1, is GAGVSQSPSNKVTEKGKDVELRCDPISGHTALYWYRQSLGQGLEFLIYFQGNSAPDKSGLPSDRFSAERTGGSVSTLTIQRTQQEDSAVYLCASSPTGLAASYNEQFFGPGTRLTVL.